The present T cell receptor beta chain was sequenced within a study of shared clonotypes between healthy human individuals. This CDR3 has 15 amino acids. The germline V gene has CDR1 MRHNA and CDR2 SNTAGT. V was trimmed by 7 bases and J by 0 bases, leaving 15 bases between them. Sequenced by immunoSEQ multiplex PCR; TCRdb stores in-frame clones only, minus some. The sample has more than 2 million clones; less than 95% are singletons. Positive CCR7 selection of CD45RO-negative cells yielded the naive CD8 cells, and terminally differentiated effector memory CD45RA+ cells were excluded. Sequenced material: naive CD8+ T cells sorted from blood. This receptor was identified in a man in his late teens or twenties in good health. The gene calls are TRBV6-4 and TRBJ1-1, with D maybe TRBD1 (6 bases). In DNA form, the CDR3 reads TGTGCCAGCATTGGGGGGGCAAATTTGAACACTGAAGCTTTCTTT. Its translation is CASIGGANLNTEAFF.